These 24 T cell receptor beta chains were all obtained from the same sample, sequenced in a study of response to subunit inactivated influenza vaccine. Using its own MiXCR run on the RT-PCR reads, TCRdb lists one record per CDR3 protein. The sample has about 780,000 distinct CDR3 sequences, under 20% seen once. The input for sequencing was PBMCs from blood, taken roughly 5 days after vaccination. The receptor set was obtained from a man aged 50 to 60 who received an inactivated influenza vaccine.

This clonotype occurred a few times. This sequence joins TRBV7-2 and TRBJ2-5; TRBD2 matches 8 bases. The CDR3 loop spans 16 amino acids. The germline gives CDR1 SGHTA, CDR2 FQGNSA. J was trimmed by 6 bases and V by 3 bases; bases with no gene match: 12. CDR3 region: CASSFGTRGGRKTQYF. The CDR3 DNA reads TGTGCCAGCAGCTTCGGGACACGGGGGGGCAGGAAGACCCAGTACTTC. Full variable domain (outside the CDR3, taken from reference TRBV7-2 and TRBJ2-5): GAGVSQSPSNKVTEKGKDVELRCDPISGHTALYWYRQSLGQGLEFLIYFQGNSAPDKSGLPSDRFSAERTGGSVSTLTIQRTQQEDSAVYLCASSFGTRGGRKTQYFGPGTRLLVL.

The gene calls are TRBV4-1 and TRBJ2-7; possibly TRBD1 for D (5 bases). V lost 0 bases and J lost 2, with 8 bases in between. There are 14 residues in the CDR3. Looked up from germline, CDR1 is MGHRA and CDR2 is YSYEKL. The CDR3 nucleotides are TGCGCCAGCAGCCAAGAGGAACAGGCCTACGAGCAGTACTTC. Translating it yields CASSQEEQAYEQYF.

This clonotype came up many times. The V gene is TRBV12-3 or TRBV12-4, the J gene TRBJ2-5; D gene unclear. Trimming pared 2 bases from V and 5 bases from J, leaving 3 bases between. This CDR3 region has 11 residues. The CDR3 region is CASSLYETQYF. The CDR3 DNA reads TGTGCCAGCAGTTTATATGAGACCCAGTACTTC.

This clonotype was observed a few times. V usage is TRBV9 and J usage is TRBJ2-1, with a possible D match to TRBD2 (5 bases). The V end was cut by 3 bases, the J end by 3 bases, with 13 bases between. This CDR3 comprises 15 residues. Germline loops: CDR1 SGDLS, CDR2 YYNGEE. The CDR3 region has the DNA TGTGCCAGCAGCGCCGGACTGGGAGTCTACAATGAGCAGTTCTTC. Translating gives CASSAGLGVYNEQFF.

In its sample, this clonotype was seen a few times. The J gene is TRBJ2-7, the V gene TRBV4-1; 15 bases align to TRBD2. The germline CDR1 and CDR2 sequences are MGHRA and YSYEKL. The CDR3 length is 18 residues. V shed 5 bases and J 4 bases; nucleotides not matched to a gene: 12. For the CDR3, the DNA is TGCGCCAGCAGCTCTAGATCAGGACTAGCGGGGGGGCCGTACGAGCAGTACTTC. This gives the protein CASSSRSGLAGGPYEQYF.

This sequence joins TRBV4-1 and TRBJ2-5; 12 bases match TRBD2. The length of the CDR3 is 21 residues. V lost 0 bases and J lost 4; bases outside the gene matches: 18. Germline V gene lookup returns CDR1 MGHRA and CDR2 YSYEKL. The CDR3 nucleotides are TGCGCCAGCAGCCAAGATATCTTGCGGTCGAGACTAGCGGGAGAGGTAGAGACCCAGTACTTC. The encoded protein is CASSQDILRSRLAGEVETQYF.

The chain recombines TRBV20-1 with TRBJ2-1; TRBD1 agrees at 7 bases. V gave up 3 bases and J gave up 6 bases; unmatched junction bases: 17. The CDR3 covers 17 residues. Per the germline V gene, CDR1 is DFQATT and CDR2 is SNEGSKA (reference sequence). The CDR3 here is CSARSSPGQWSGNEQFF. The CDR3 DNA reads as TGCAGTGCTAGGAGCTCCCCGGGACAGTGGTCGGGCAATGAGCAGTTCTTC.

This clonotype showed up just a few times. The rearrangement joins TRBV6-6 to TRBJ1-1; D gene unclear. V shed 2 bases and J shed 5 bases, with 9 bases lying between them. CDR1 and CDR2 (germline): MNHNY, SVGAGI (reference sequence). CDR3 length equals 13 residues. The CDR3 sequence is CASSYVQTTEAFF. Written as DNA, the CDR3 is TGTGCCAGCAGTTACGTACAGACAACTGAAGCTTTCTTT.

V is TRBV9 and J is TRBJ1-1; the match to TRBD1 covers 9 bases. The germline gives CDR1 SGDLS, CDR2 YYNGEE. This CDR3 spans 16 amino acids. Losses at the gene ends were 2 bases for V and 3 bases for J; bases not matched to a gene: 8. This CDR3 reads CASSVESQGAHTEAFF. The DNA of the CDR3 is TGTGCCAGCAGCGTGGAGTCACAGGGGGCGCACACTGAAGCTTTCTTT.

This chain connects TRBV20-1 to TRBJ2-5; 11 bases match TRBD2. Germline-derived CDR1 and CDR2 are DFQATT and SNEGSKA (reference sequence). The trim removed 3 bases at V and 3 bases at J, leaving 9 bases unmatched. This CDR3 contains 16 residues. CDR3 nucleotide sequence: TGCAGTGCTAGGATTAGCGGGAGGGCCGGGAAAGAGACCCAGTACTTC. Translated, it gives CSARISGRAGKETQYF.

The chain links TRBV28 to TRBJ1-5; possibly TRBD1 for D (5 bases). V was cut by 5 bases and J by 4 bases, with 15 bases left in between. This CDR3 is 15 amino acids long. CDR1 and CDR2 (germline): MDHEN, SYDVKM. The DNA of the CDR3 is TGTGCCAGCAGTGCATCGCTGGGGGTAAATCAGCCCCAGCATTTT. Translating gives CASSASLGVNQPQHF.

This chain uses TRBV29-1 with TRBJ1-2, with 12 positions matching TRBD1. The CDR3 loop spans 14 amino acids. The V segment lost 6 bases and the J segment 4 bases; nucleotides outside the gene matches: 6. Germline-derived CDR1 and CDR2 are SQVTM and ANQGSEA. The CDR3 here is CSVGQGAGVYGYTF. The CDR3 bases are TGCAGCGTGGGACAGGGGGCCGGAGTCTATGGCTACACCTTC.

The chain has TRBV7-9 and TRBJ2-1; TRBD2 is a possible D gene (5 bases). Germline V gives CDR1 SEHNR, CDR2 FQNEAQ (reference sequence). With 2 bases removed from V and 10 bases from J, the gap between germline ends came to 18 bases. The CDR3 is 15 amino acids. The CDR3 protein is CASSLRGPTSGEQFF. CDR3 bases: TGTGCCAGCAGCTTAAGAGGGCCTACGTCGGGAGAGCAGTTCTTC.

This clonotype was counted ten times or more. The chain links TRBV10-2 to TRBJ2-1, with unresolved D. The length of the CDR3 is 12 residues. The V end was cut by 3 bases, the J end by 7 bases, with 7 bases between. Germline loops: CDR1 WSHSY, CDR2 SAAADI. The CDR3 sequence: CASSEGLNEQFF. DNA of the CDR3: TGCGCCAGCAGTGAAGGCCTTAATGAGCAGTTCTTC.

In regard to this clonotype: This could be a read error, since a much larger clone is one nucleotide away. The chain couples TRBV29-1 to TRBJ2-3; unclear D gene. The CDR3 spans 12 residues. Per the germline V gene, CDR1 is SQVTM and CDR2 is ANQGSEA. The germline V and J ends were trimmed by 5 bases and 5 bases, with 11 bases remaining between them. CDR3: CSVSMVIDTQYF. The CDR3 coding sequence is TGCAGCGTTTCGATGGTCATAGATACGCAGTATTTT.

This chain connects TRBV25-1 to TRBJ1-6; D gene ambiguous. Germline lookup yields CDR1 MGHDK and CDR2 SYGVNS. The CDR3 has 15 residues. With 1 base removed from V and 4 bases from J, the gap between germline ends came to 8 bases. DNA of the CDR3: TGTGCCAGCAGTGAATCCGGACGGTATAATTCACCCCTCCACTTT. This translates into CASSESGRYNSPLHF.

A single count supports this clonotype. The chain employs TRBV2 and TRBJ2-7; tentatively, D is TRBD1 (6 bases). Between the trimmed V and J ends, which lost 9 bases and 3 bases, there was a span of 24 bases. CDR1 is SNHLY, CDR2 FYNNEI, per germline. The CDR3 runs to 16 residues. The CDR3 protein is CARSNRVDGYNYEQYF. The CDR3 DNA sequence: TGTGCCAGGAGCAACAGGGTGGACGGATACAACTACGAGCAGTACTTC. Complete variable domain (other parts from reference TRBV2 and TRBJ2-7): EPEVTQTPSHQVTQMGQEVILRCVPISNHLYFYWYRQILGQKVEFLVSFYNNEISEKSEIFDDQFSVERPDGSNFTLKIRSTKLEDSAMYFCARSNRVDGYNYEQYFGPGTRLTVT.

This clonotype has only a few counts. The chain carries TRBV5-6 and TRBJ2-7; 7 nucleotides line up with TRBD1. Trimming removed 4 bases from V and 3 bases from J; junction bases left unmatched: 4. The CDR3 loop spans 13 amino acids. Germline-derived CDR1 and CDR2 are SGHDT and YYEEEE. CDR3 protein: CASSGGQFYEQYF. The CDR3 region has the DNA TGTGCCAGCAGCGGGGGACAGTTCTACGAGCAGTACTTC. Combining the CDR3 with reference TRBV5-6 and TRBJ2-7 gives the whole variable domain DAGVTQSPTHLIKTRGQQVTLRCSPKSGHDTVSWYQQALGQGPQFIFQYYEEEERQRGNFPDRFSGHQFPNYSSELNVNALLLGDSALYLCASSGGQFYEQYFGPGTRLTVT.

The gene calls are TRBV5-1 and TRBJ1-5; D remains unclear. Trimming shortened V by 0 bases and J by 0 bases, and 7 bases separated the two germline ends. The CDR3 extends over 15 amino acids. Germline CDR1 reads SGHRS; CDR2 reads YFSETQ. The CDR3 DNA follows: TGCGCCAGCAGCTTGGCGGCGGGTAGCAATCAGCCCCAGCATTTT. Translating it yields CASSLAAGSNQPQHF.

This clonotype was found many times. V is TRBV10-3 and J is TRBJ1-1; D is undetermined. The ends were cut back, 4 bases at V and 0 bases at J, with 6 bases in the middle. Germline V CDR1 and CDR2: ENHRY, SYGVKD. CDR3 length: 13 residues. This CDR3 reads CAISGYLNTEAFF. The CDR3 DNA is TGTGCCATCAGTGGGTACTTGAACACTGAAGCTTTCTTT.

V gene TRBV20-1 combines with J gene TRBJ1-3, with D tentatively TRBD1 (5 bases). CDR1 and CDR2 (germline): DFQATT, SNEGSKA (reference sequence). The CDR3 loop spans 14 amino acids. Trimming left V 7 bases short and J 5 bases short, with 18 bases between. The CDR3 DNA reads TGCAGTGTTCATAAGGGGCTAAGTAGAAACACCATATATTTT. Translating gives CSVHKGLSRNTIYF.

This clonotype showed up just a few times. The chain is built from TRBV24-1 and TRBJ2-1, with 13 bases matching TRBD2. After removal of 4 bases from V and 9 bases from J, the junction contained 8 bases not matched to a gene. The CDR3 is made up of 16 amino acids. Germline lookup yields CDR1 KGHDR and CDR2 SFDVKD. CDR3 amino acids: CATSDPLAGGSGEQFF. Here the CDR3 DNA reads TGTGCCACCAGTGACCCACTAGCGGGAGGGTCTGGTGAGCAGTTCTTC.

The chain links TRBV11-2 to TRBJ1-1, with D uncertain. The CDR3 covers 14 residues. Germline-derived CDR1 and CDR2 are SGHAT and FQNNGV. Trimming stripped 1 base from V and 6 bases from J, with 12 bases between. The CDR3 sequence is CASSLAGSGPEAFF. For the CDR3, the DNA is TGTGCCAGCAGCTTAGCTGGGTCTGGCCCTGAAGCTTTCTTT. The variable domain in full, with the rest retrieved from reference TRBV11-2 and TRBJ1-1, is EAGVAQSPRYKIIEKRQSVAFWCNPISGHATLYWYQQILGQGPKLLIQFQNNGVVDDSQLPKDRFSAERLKGVDSTLKIQPAKLEDSAVYLCASSLAGSGPEAFFGQGTRLTVV.

This clonotype was detected only a few times. The V gene is TRBV4-3, the J gene TRBJ2-1; tentative D call: TRBD1 (5 bases). Germline-derived CDR1 and CDR2 are LGHNA and YSLEER. Trimming left V 1 base short and J 7 bases short, with 20 bases between. The CDR3 has 17 amino acids. The CDR3 loop is CASSQGLEGDLGNEQFF. The CDR3 nucleotides read TGCGCCAGCAGCCAAGGACTGGAAGGGGATCTGGGAAATGAGCAGTTCTTC.